This T cell receptor beta chain is from a study of blood T cell repertoires in COVID-19. At the level of the study: T cells, B-cell-depleted T cells, or PBMCs provided the cDNA or gDNA that served as material.

Original processing notes: How many nucleated cells were present was estimated from reference gene primer amplification. Only in-frame clones appear in the TCRdb table, and some are missing; sequencing was by immunoSEQ multiplex PCR. That table gives V, J and clone size, and the DNA gave D and trimming. The table lists some 41,000 clones, approximately 82% of them singletons. Trimming pared 5 bases from V and 0 bases from J, leaving 8 bases between. The CDR3 is 14 residues long. Germline assignment: CDR1 SGHTA and CDR2 FQGNSA. Sequencing was done on a sample of peripheral blood. This receptor was obtained from a woman in her 70s with acute or convalescent COVID-19. The chain combines TRBV7-2 with TRBJ2-1, with D maybe TRBD2 (6 bases). The CDR3 here is CASSASVSYNEQFF. CDR3 bases: TGTGCCAGCAGCGCTAGCGTCTCCTACAATGAGCAGTTCTTC.